This TCR beta chain came from a study of shared clonotypes between healthy human individuals. The wider study: Contributing individuals were a couple of females and a few males aged 18 to 49. Plates per donor: three CD4 naive, three CD4 memory, two CD8 naive, one CD8 memory.

There are 12 residues in the CDR3. The ends were cut back, 5 bases at V and 6 bases at J, with 9 bases in the middle. CDR1 is SGHRS, CDR2 YFSETQ, per germline. Here immunoSEQ multiplex PCR was the method, and the copy in TCRdb shows in-frame clones only, minus some. The sample lists 650,000 to 750,000 clones, roughly 70% occurring once. V is TRBV5-1 and J is TRBJ2-1, with no clear D. The receptor was isolated from a woman aged 25 to 45 in good health. Input material: memory CD4+ T cells sorted from blood. This sample's subset: CD45RA-negative fraction. The CDR3 protein is CASSIEGNEQFF. The CDR3, as DNA: TGCGCCAGCAGTATCGAAGGCAATGAGCAGTTCTTC.